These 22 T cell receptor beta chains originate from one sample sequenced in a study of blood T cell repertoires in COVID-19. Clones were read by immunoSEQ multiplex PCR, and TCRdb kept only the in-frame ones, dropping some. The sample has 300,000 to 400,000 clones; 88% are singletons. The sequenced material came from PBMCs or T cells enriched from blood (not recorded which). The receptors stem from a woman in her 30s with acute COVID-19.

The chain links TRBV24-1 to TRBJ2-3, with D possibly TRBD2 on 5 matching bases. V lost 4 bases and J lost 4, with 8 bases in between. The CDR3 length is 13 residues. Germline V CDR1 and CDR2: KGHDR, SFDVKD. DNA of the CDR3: TGTGCCACCAGTGACGGGAAAGCAGATACGCAGTATTTT. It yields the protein CATSDGKADTQYF.

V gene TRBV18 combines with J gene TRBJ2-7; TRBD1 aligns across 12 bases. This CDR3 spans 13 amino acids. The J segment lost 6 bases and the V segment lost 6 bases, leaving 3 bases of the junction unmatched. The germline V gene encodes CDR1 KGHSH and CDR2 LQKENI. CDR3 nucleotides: TGTGCCAGCTCTTGGGACAGGGGGCGCGAGCAGTACTTC. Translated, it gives CASSWDRGREQYF.

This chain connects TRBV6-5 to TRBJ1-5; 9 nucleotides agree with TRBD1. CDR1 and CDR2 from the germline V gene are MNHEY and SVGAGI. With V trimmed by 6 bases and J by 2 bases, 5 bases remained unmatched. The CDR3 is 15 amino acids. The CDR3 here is CASSRRDRGNQPQHF. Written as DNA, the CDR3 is TGTGCCAGCAGCCGCCGGGACAGGGGCAATCAGCCCCAGCATTTT.

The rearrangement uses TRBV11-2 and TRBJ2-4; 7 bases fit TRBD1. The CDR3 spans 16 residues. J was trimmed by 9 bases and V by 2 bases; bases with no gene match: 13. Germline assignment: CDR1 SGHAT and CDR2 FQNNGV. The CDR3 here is CASSLFSGTAQGIQYF. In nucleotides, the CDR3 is TGTGCCAGCAGCTTATTCTCGGGGACAGCCCAGGGCATTCAGTACTTC.

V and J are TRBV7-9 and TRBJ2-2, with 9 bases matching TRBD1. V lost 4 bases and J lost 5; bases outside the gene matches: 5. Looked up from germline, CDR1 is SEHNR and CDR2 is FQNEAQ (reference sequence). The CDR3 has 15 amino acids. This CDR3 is CASSSTGGGTGELFF. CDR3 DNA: TGTGCCAGCAGCTCCACAGGGGGCGGTACCGGGGAGCTGTTTTTT.

The CDR3 DNA is TGTGCCAGCAGTCACGGCCGGGGGTACTACGAGCAGTACTTC. It encodes CASSHGRGYYEQYF. The chain combines TRBV2 with TRBJ2-7; possible D gene TRBD2, 6 bases. The CDR3 extends over 14 amino acids. Germline V gives CDR1 SNHLY, CDR2 FYNNEI. Trimming stripped 5 bases from V and 3 bases from J, with 14 bases between.

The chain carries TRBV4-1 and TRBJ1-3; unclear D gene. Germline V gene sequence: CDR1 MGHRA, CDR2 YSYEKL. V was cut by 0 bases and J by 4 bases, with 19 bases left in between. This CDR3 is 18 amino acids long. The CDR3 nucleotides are TGCGCCAGCAGCCAAGACGCCCCGATCCTCTCGGGAGGAAACACCATATATTTT. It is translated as CASSQDAPILSGGNTIYF.

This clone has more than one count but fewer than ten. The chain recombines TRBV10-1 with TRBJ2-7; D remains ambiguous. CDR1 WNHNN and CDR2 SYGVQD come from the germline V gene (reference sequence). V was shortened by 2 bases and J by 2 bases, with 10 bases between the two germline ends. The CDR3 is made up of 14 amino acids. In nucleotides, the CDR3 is TGCGCCAGCAGTGAGCGGAGTCGGCCCTACGAGCAGTACTTC. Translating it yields CASSERSRPYEQYF.

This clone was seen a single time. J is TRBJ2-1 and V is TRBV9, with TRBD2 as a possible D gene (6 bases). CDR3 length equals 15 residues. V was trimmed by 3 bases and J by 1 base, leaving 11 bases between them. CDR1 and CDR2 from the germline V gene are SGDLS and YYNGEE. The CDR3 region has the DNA TGTGCCAGCAGCGAGGAGGGGAATTCCTACAATGAGCAGTTCTTC. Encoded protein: CASSEEGNSYNEQFF.

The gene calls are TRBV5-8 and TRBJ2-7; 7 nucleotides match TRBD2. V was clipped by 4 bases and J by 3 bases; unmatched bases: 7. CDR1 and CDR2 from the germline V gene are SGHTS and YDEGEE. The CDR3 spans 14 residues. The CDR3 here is CASSRGEGHYEQYF. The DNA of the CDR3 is TGTGCCAGCAGCCGGGGGGAGGGGCACTACGAGCAGTACTTC. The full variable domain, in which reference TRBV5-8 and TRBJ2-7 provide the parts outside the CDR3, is EAGVTQSPTHLIKTRGQQATLRCSPISGHTSVYWYQQALGLGLQFLLWYDEGEERNRGNFPPRFSGRQFPNYSSELNVNALELEDSALYLCASSRGEGHYEQYFGPGTRLTVT.

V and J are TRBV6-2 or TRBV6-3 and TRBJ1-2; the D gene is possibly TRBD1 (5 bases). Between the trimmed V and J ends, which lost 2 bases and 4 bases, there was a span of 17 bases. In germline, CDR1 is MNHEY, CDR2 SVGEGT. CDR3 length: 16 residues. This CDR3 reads CASSYPNPTAPYGYTF. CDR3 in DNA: TGTGCCAGCAGTTACCCAAACCCGACAGCGCCCTATGGCTACACCTTC.

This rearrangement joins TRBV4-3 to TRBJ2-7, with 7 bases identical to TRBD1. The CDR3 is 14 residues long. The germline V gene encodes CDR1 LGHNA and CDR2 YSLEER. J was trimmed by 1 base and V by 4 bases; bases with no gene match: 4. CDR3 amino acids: CASSPRQGSYEQYF. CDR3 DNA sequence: TGCGCCAGCAGCCCCCGACAGGGATCCTACGAGCAGTACTTC.

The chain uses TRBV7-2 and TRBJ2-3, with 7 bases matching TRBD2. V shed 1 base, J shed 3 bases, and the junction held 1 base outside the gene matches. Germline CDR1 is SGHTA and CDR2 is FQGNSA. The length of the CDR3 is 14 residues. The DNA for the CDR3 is TGTGCCAGCAGCTTAGACGGGGGGACAGATACGCAGTATTTT. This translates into CASSLDGGTDTQYF.

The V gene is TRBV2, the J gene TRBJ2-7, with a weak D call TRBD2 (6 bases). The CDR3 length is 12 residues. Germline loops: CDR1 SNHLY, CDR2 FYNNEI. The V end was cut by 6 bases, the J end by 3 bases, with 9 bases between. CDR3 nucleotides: TGTGCCAGCAGAGGGACTGGCTACGAGCAGTACTTC. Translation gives CASRGTGYEQYF.

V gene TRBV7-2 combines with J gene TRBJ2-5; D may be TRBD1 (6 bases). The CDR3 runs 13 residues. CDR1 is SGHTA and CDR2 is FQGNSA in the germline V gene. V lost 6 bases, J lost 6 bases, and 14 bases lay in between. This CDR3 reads CASSNRDIQTQYF. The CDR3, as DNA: TGTGCCAGCAGTAACAGGGACATACAGACCCAGTACTTC. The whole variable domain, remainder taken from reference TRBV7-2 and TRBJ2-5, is GAGVSQSPSNKVTEKGKDVELRCDPISGHTALYWYRQSLGQGLEFLIYFQGNSAPDKSGLPSDRFSAERTGGSVSTLTIQRTQQEDSAVYLCASSNRDIQTQYFGPGTRLLVL.

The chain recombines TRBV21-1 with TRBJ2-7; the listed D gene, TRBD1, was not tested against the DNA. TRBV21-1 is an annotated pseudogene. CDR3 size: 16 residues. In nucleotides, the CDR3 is TGTGCCAGCAGCAAAGGGAACCCAGGGGGGTCAAGCGAGCAGTACTTC. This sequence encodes CASSKGNPGGSSEQYF.

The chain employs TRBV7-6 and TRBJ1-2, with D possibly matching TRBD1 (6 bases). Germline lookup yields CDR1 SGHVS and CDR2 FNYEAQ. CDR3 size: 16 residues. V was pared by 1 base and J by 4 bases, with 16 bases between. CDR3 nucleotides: TGTGCCAGCAGCTTAGTCATGGCAGGGGCCGCCTATGGCTACACCTTC. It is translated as CASSLVMAGAAYGYTF.

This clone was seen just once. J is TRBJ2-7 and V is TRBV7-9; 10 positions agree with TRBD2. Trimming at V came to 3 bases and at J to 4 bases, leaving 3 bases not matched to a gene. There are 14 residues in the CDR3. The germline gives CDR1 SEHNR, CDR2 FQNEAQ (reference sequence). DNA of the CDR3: TGTGCCAGCAGCTTTAGCGGGGGGAGATACGAGCAGTACTTC. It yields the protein CASSFSGGRYEQYF.

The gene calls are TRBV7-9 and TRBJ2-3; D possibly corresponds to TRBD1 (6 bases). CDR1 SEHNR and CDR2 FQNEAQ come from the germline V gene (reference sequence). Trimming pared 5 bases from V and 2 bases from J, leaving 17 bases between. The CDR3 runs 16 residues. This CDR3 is CASSRTGTKNTDTQYF. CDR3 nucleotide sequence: TGTGCCAGCAGCCGTACAGGGACCAAGAACACAGATACGCAGTATTTT.

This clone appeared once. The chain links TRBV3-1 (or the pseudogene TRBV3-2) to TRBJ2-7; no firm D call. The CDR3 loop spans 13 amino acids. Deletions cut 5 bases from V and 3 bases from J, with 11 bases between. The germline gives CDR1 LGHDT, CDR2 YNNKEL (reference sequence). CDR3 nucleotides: TGTGCCAGCAGCGAATACACAAGCTACGAGCAGTACTTC. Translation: CASSEYTSYEQYF.

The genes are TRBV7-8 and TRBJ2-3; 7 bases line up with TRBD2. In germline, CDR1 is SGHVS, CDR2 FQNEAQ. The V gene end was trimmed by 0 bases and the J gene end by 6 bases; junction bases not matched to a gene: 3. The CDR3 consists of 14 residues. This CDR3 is CASSLAAAGDTQYF. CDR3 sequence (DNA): TGTGCCAGCAGCTTAGCCGCAGCGGGGGATACGCAGTATTTT.

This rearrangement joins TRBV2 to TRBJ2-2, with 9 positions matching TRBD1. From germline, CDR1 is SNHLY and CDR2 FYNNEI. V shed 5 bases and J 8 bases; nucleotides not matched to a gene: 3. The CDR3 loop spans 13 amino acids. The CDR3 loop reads CASSYGQGGELFF. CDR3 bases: TGTGCCAGCAGTTACGGACAGGGGGGGGAGCTGTTTTTT.